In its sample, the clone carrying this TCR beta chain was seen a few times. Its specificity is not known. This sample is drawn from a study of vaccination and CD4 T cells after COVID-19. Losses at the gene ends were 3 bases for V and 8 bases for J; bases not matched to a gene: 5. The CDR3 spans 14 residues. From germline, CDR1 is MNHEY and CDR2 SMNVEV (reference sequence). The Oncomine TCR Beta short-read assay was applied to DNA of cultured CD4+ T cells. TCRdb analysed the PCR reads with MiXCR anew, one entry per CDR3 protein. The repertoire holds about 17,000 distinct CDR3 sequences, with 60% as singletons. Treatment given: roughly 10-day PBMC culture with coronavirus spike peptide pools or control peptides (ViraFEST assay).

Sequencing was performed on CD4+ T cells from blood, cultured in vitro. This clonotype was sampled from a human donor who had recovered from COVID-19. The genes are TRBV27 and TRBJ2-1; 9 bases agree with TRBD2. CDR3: CASSFSGRGDEQFF. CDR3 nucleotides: TGTGCCAGCAGTTTTAGCGGGAGAGGGGATGAGCAGTTCTTC.